This TCR beta chain is drawn from a study of blood T cell repertoires in COVID-19. At the level of the study: PBMCs, B-cell-depleted T cells, or T cells were the source of the cDNA or gDNA that made up the material.

Germline V gene sequence: CDR1 SEHNR, CDR2 FQNEAQ (reference sequence). The V gene end was trimmed by 8 bases and the J gene end by 0 bases; junction bases not matched to a gene: 1. The CDR3 covers 14 residues. In the original processing: Reference gene primer amplification in the assay estimated nucleated cell counts. Here immunoSEQ multiplex PCR was the method, and the copy in TCRdb shows in-frame clones only, minus some. D and trimming were read from the DNA, whereas the V and J calls and clone size are those reported in that table. The data show around 130,000 clones, with around four fifths seen just once and about a fifth held by the top ten.

The material sequenced was peripheral blood. The chain recombines TRBV7-9 with TRBJ2-2, with 9 bases identical to TRBD2. The source is a man older than 75 with acute or convalescent COVID-19. The CDR3 DNA reads as TGTGCCAGCGTAGCGGGGGCGAACACCGGGGAGCTGTTTTTT. It encodes CASVAGANTGELFF.